The clone carrying this T cell receptor beta chain was counted many times. These data come from a study of T cells in Graves' hyperthyroidism and ophthalmopathy. Diagnosis rested on symptoms, serum thyroxine and TRAb, thyroid ultrasound, and orbital computed tomography. PBMCs were obtained from about 9.9 ml fresh peripheral blood. The germline CDR1 and CDR2 sequences are SGHRS and YFSETQ. The CDR3 length is 14 residues. V lost 0 bases to trimming and J lost 6 bases, with 10 bases between them. RNA transcripts served as the template for amplifying TCR beta CDR3 regions. The HTBI primer set drove a first-round RT-PCR of the TCR CDR3. TCRdb ran MiXCR on the multiplex PCR reads and lists one entry per CDR3 protein. The profile shows roughly 400,000 distinct CDR3 sequences, over 12% of them singletons.

The chain couples TRBV5-1 to TRBJ2-1; possibly TRBD2 for D (5 bases). The clonotype was recovered from a man in his fifties with Graves' ophthalmopathy. The sample consisted of blood. CDR3 sequence (DNA): TGCGCCAGCAGCTTGGAGCGGTTTGGCAATGAGCAGTTCTTC. Translated: CASSLERFGNEQFF.